The clone carrying this T cell receptor beta chain was detected once. Roughly 0.45 to 1 ug RNA was reverse transcribed with random hexamers. TCRdb called the immunoSEQ multiplex PCR reads again in MiXCR, with one record for every CDR3 protein. The data show about 300,000 distinct CDR3 sequences, approximately 91% seen once. The sample comes from a study of CD8 T cells in Susac syndrome. Germline loops: CDR1 DFQATT, CDR2 SNEGSKA (reference sequence). Trimming pared 6 bases from V and 1 base from J, leaving 18 bases between. This CDR3 comprises 15 residues. Negative isolation was used for CD8+ and CD4+ T cells and FACS enrichment for TEMRA cells.

The receptor was isolated from a human donor with multiple sclerosis. The source material was CD8+ T cells from PBMCs. This chain uses TRBV20-1 with TRBJ2-5, with a possible D match to TRBD1 (6 bases). The CDR3 nucleotides read TGCAGTGCAACTACAGGGATGGGCCCCCAAGAGACCCAGTACTTC. Translating it yields CSATTGMGPQETQYF.